These 22 T cell receptor beta chains originate from one sample sequenced in a study of early T cells in non-severe SARS-CoV-2 infection. Using its own MiXCR run on the 5' RACE reads, TCRdb lists one record per CDR3 protein. The data contain 50,000 to 65,000 distinct CDR3 sequences, under 15% of them singletons. Sequencing used whole blood. The receptors stem from an adult who was a healthcare worker with PCR-confirmed SARS-CoV-2 infection or an uninfected control (not recorded which).

This clonotype was recorded a few times. The chain is built from TRBV28 and TRBJ1-1, with D possibly being TRBD1 (6 bases). The V end lost 2 bases, the J end lost 9 bases, and 10 bases lay between the germline ends. The CDR3 sequence is 12 residues long. CDR1 is MDHEN and CDR2 is SYDVKM in the germline V gene. This CDR3 reads CASSLRQGQAFF. CDR3 nucleotides: TGTGCCAGCAGTTTACGCCAGGGGCAAGCTTTCTTT.

As to this clonotype: A much larger clone lies a single base off, so this may be a read error. V and J are TRBV6-2 or TRBV6-3 and TRBJ2-1; a possible D gene is TRBD1 (6 bases). The germline V and J ends were trimmed by 7 bases and 6 bases, with 16 bases remaining between them. Per the germline V gene, CDR1 is MNHEY and CDR2 is SVGEGT. The length of the CDR3 is 14 residues. The CDR3 spells CASIRQGSVNEQFF. CDR3 coding DNA: TGTGCCAGCATCCGCCAGGGGAGTGTCAATGAGCAGTTCTTC.

This clonotype was seen repeatedly, ten times or more. CDR3 protein: CASIAGAPGGYEQYF. The CDR3 nucleotides read TGTGCCAGCATCGCCGGGGCCCCCGGTGGGTACGAGCAGTACTTC. The rearrangement links TRBV6-1 to TRBJ2-7; tentatively, D is TRBD1 or TRBD2 (5 bases each). This CDR3 is 15 amino acids long. Trimming removed 7 bases from V and 4 bases from J, with 20 bases in between. Germline values: CDR1 MNHNS, CDR2 SASEGT.

Ten or more counts support this clonotype. The chain joins TRBV11-2 to TRBJ2-3; TRBD1 is a possible D gene (6 bases). Germline CDR1 is SGHAT and CDR2 is FQNNGV. V lost 4 bases and J lost 6, with 26 bases in between. The CDR3 is 18 residues long. CDR3 amino acids: CASSSWAGDKEPPDTQYF. The CDR3 coding sequence is TGTGCCAGCAGCTCTTGGGCAGGGGACAAAGAACCTCCCGATACGCAGTATTTT.

The genes are TRBV10-3 and TRBJ2-1; D remains unclear. The CDR3 extends over 11 amino acids. Between the trimmed V and J ends, which lost 4 bases and 5 bases, there was a span of 3 bases. Germline V gene data show CDR1 as ENHRY and CDR2 as SYGVKD. DNA of the CDR3: TGTGCCATCAGTGGGGACAATGAGCAGTTCTTC. This gives the protein CAISGDNEQFF.

A few counts support this clonotype. The chain joins TRBV20-1 to TRBJ2-3; 7 bases map to TRBD1. Germline CDR1 DFQATT, CDR2 SNEGSKA (reference sequence). Germline trimming cut 6 bases from V and 5 bases from J; bases unmatched to any gene: 14. CDR3 length equals 15 residues. CDR3 loop: CSARSAQGMVDTQYF. The CDR3 DNA is TGCAGTGCGAGGTCGGCACAGGGGATGGTAGATACGCAGTATTTT.

CDR3 protein: CASSLVRGQGGNTIYF. For the CDR3, the DNA is TGTGCCAGCAGCTTAGTACGGGGACAGGGTGGAAACACCATATATTTT. The J gene is TRBJ1-3, the V gene TRBV7-8; 9 bases line up with TRBD1. The CDR3 runs 16 residues. The junction had 4 bases not matched to a gene; V was cut back by 1 base and J by 3 bases. Looked up from germline, CDR1 is SGHVS and CDR2 is FQNEAQ.

This chain links TRBV7-6 with TRBJ2-2; the D is unclear. The V gene lost 3 bases and the J gene lost 4 bases, with 9 bases spanning the gap. Looked up from germline, CDR1 is SGHVS and CDR2 is FNYEAQ. The CDR3 sequence is 14 residues long. The CDR3 here is CASSFSRATGELFF. For the CDR3, the DNA is TGTGCCAGCAGCTTCTCCAGAGCCACCGGGGAGCTGTTTTTT. Filled out from reference TRBV7-6 and TRBJ2-2, the complete variable domain reads GAGVSQSPRYKVTKRGQDVALRCDPISGHVSLYWYRQALGQGPEFLTYFNYEAQQDKSGLPNDRFSAERPEGSISTLTIQRTEQRDSAMYRCASSFSRATGELFFGEGSRLTVL.

Only a few counts were recorded for this clonotype. V is TRBV10-3 and J is TRBJ2-1, with D perhaps matching TRBD2 (5 bases). Germline V CDR1 and CDR2: ENHRY, SYGVKD. The CDR3 loop spans 15 amino acids. The V end lost 8 bases, the J end lost 7 bases, and 21 bases lay between the germline ends. This chain's CDR3 is CAIGGRLSELNEQFF. As DNA, the CDR3 is TGTGCCATCGGAGGTAGACTCAGCGAGCTGAATGAGCAGTTCTTC.

This sequence joins TRBV3-1 and TRBJ1-1; no clear D. CDR1 is LGHDT, CDR2 YNNKEL, per germline (reference sequence). The length of the CDR3 is 11 residues. V lost 8 bases and J lost 5, with 9 bases in between. The CDR3 protein is CASSDGTEAFF. The CDR3, as DNA: TGTGCCAGCTCGGACGGGACTGAAGCTTTCTTT.

This clonotype has a count of ten or more. This sequence joins TRBV3-1 and TRBJ1-1, with D uncertain. With 4 bases removed from V and 7 bases from J, the gap between germline ends came to 10 bases. Germline lookup yields CDR1 LGHDT and CDR2 YNNKEL (reference sequence). The CDR3 has 12 amino acids. CDR3 sequence: CASSLQNLEAFF. The CDR3 DNA follows: TGTGCCAGCAGCCTACAGAACCTTGAAGCTTTCTTT.

This chain links TRBV29-1 with TRBJ2-5; 9 positions agree with TRBD1. The V and J ends lost 8 bases and 3 bases, in that order; junction bases with no gene match: 10. Germline loops: CDR1 SQVTM, CDR2 ANQGSEA. This CDR3 has 14 residues. The CDR3 bases are TGCAGCCTCTGGGACAGGGAGTTGGAAGAGACCCAGTACTTC. Residues: CSLWDRELEETQYF.

V usage is TRBV29-1 and J usage is TRBJ2-6; TRBD1 aligns across 9 bases. Germline V CDR1 and CDR2: SQVTM, ANQGSEA. V trimming: 6 bases; J trimming: 0 bases; junction bases outside the gene matches: 6. This CDR3 has 16 residues. The CDR3 DNA sequence: TGCAGCGTGGGAGGACAGGGGACCTCTGGGGCCAACGTCCTGACTTTC. Translated, it gives CSVGGQGTSGANVLTF.

At least ten counts were recorded for this clonotype. The rearrangement uses TRBV29-1 and TRBJ1-1; no clear D gene. V gave up 7 bases and J gave up 4 bases, with 19 bases separating them. The CDR3 has 14 residues. Germline CDR1 and CDR2: SQVTM and ANQGSEA. CDR3 bases: TGCAGCGCCGGTGGCGTCGTGGAGGGCACTGAAGCTTTCTTT. Residues: CSAGGVVEGTEAFF.

This clonotype occurred once. The CDR3 is CASSLDRGDNEQFF. CDR3 nucleotide sequence: TGTGCCAGCAGCTTGGACAGGGGAGACAATGAGCAGTTCTTC. V and J are TRBV5-5 and TRBJ2-1; 7 bases agree with TRBD1. The CDR3 contains 14 residues. The V gene end was trimmed by 0 bases and the J gene end by 5 bases; junction bases not matched to a gene: 2. Germline CDR1 reads SGHKS; CDR2 reads YYEKEE (reference sequence).

Turning to this clonotype: This CDR3 is missing its conserved last phenylalanine or tryptophan, likely due to a read error. This chain joins TRBV19 and TRBJ2-7; tentative D call: TRBD1 (6 bases). Germline CDR1 is LNHDA and CDR2 is SQIVND (reference sequence). Trimming left V 3 bases short and J 3 bases short, with 12 bases between. CDR3 length equals 14 residues. The CDR3 DNA follows: TGTGCCAGTAGTATCACCGTACAGGGCTACGAGCAGTACTCC. Encoded protein: CASSITVQGYEQYS.

The V gene is TRBV7-2, the J gene TRBJ1-5, with D perhaps TRBD1 (6 bases). V was shortened by 1 base and J by 2 bases, with 12 bases between the two germline ends. CDR3 size: 16 residues. CDR1 is SGHTA and CDR2 is FQGNSA in the germline V gene. CDR3 in DNA: TGTGCCAGCAGCTTAGATGGGGGGCTCGGCAATCAGCCCCAGCATTTT. It is translated as CASSLDGGLGNQPQHF.

The chain is built from TRBV29-1 and TRBJ2-7, with a tentative D call TRBD1 (5 bases). This CDR3 is 13 amino acids long. V lost 8 bases, J lost 1 base, and 15 bases lay in between. CDR1 is SQVTM and CDR2 is ANQGSEA in the germline V gene. The CDR3 loop reads CSCKSGLSYEQYF. DNA of the CDR3: TGCAGCTGCAAGTCAGGGTTATCCTACGAGCAGTACTTC.

This clonotype was observed a few times. The rearrangement links TRBV27 to TRBJ1-1, with 8 bases fitting TRBD1. The CDR3 consists of 14 residues. Germline values: CDR1 MNHEY, CDR2 SMNVEV (reference sequence). V lost 3 bases to trimming and J lost 7 bases; unmatched junction nucleotides: 7. CDR3 sequence reads: CASSLFRGLDEAFF. CDR3 nucleotides: TGTGCCAGCAGTTTGTTCAGGGGGCTGGATGAAGCTTTCTTT.

The chain is built from TRBV15 and TRBJ2-5, with D perhaps matching TRBD2 (5 bases). The length of the CDR3 is 13 residues. Per the germline V gene, CDR1 is LNHNV and CDR2 is YYDKDF (reference sequence). Trimming took off 3 bases at V and 5 bases at J, with 10 bases between the two ends. DNA of the CDR3: TGTGCCACCAGCAGGGGCGGGTACGAGACCCAGTACTTC. Its protein is CATSRGGYETQYF.

This clonotype was found a few times. The gene calls are TRBV10-3 and TRBJ2-1; D is uncertain. This CDR3 region has 11 residues. Germline CDR1 and CDR2: ENHRY and SYGVKD. Trimming took 6 bases from V and 7 from J, leaving 7 bases between them. CDR3 in amino acids: CAISVENEQFF. The CDR3 DNA is TGTGCCATCAGCGTTGAGAATGAGCAGTTCTTC.

This clonotype was counted only a few times. This sequence joins TRBV20-1 and TRBJ2-7; the match to TRBD2 covers 14 bases. V lost 3 bases, J lost 3 bases, and 4 bases stayed unmatched. CDR1 is DFQATT, CDR2 SNEGSKA, per germline (reference sequence). The CDR3 runs 15 residues. The CDR3 DNA reads as TGCAGTGCTAGCGGGACTAGCGGGGGCGTCTACGAGCAGTACTTC. Translated: CSASGTSGGVYEQYF.